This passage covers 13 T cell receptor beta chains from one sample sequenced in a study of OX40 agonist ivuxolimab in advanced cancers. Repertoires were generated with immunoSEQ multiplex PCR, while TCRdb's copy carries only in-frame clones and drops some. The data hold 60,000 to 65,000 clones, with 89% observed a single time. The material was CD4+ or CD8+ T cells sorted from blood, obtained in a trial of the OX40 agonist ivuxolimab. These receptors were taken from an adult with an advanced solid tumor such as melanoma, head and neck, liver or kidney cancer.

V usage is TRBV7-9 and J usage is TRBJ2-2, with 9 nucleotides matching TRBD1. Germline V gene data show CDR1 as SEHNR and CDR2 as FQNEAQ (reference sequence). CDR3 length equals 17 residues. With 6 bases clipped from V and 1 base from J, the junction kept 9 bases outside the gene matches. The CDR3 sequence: CASRPNPGQGNTGELFF. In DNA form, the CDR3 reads TGTGCCAGCAGACCGAACCCGGGACAGGGGAACACCGGGGAGCTGTTTTTT.

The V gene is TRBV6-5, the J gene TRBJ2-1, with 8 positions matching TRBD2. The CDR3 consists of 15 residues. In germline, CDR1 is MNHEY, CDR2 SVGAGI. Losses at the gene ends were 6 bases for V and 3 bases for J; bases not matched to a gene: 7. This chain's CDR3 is CASSHPGTSYNEQFF. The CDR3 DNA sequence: TGTGCCAGCAGCCACCCCGGGACTAGCTACAATGAGCAGTTCTTC.

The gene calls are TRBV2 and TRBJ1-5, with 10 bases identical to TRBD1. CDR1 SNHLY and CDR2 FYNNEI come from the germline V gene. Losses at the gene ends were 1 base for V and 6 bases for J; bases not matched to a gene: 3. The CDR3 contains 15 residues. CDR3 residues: CASSEGQGAFQPQHF. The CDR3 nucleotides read TGTGCCAGCAGTGAAGGACAGGGGGCTTTTCAGCCCCAGCATTTT.

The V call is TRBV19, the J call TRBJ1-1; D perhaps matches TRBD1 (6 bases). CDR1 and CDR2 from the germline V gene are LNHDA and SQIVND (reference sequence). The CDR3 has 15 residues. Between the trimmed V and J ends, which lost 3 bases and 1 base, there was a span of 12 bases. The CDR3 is CASSIGPGANTEAFF. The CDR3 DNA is TGTGCCAGTAGTATCGGGCCAGGGGCGAACACTGAAGCTTTCTTT. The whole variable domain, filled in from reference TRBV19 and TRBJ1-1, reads DGGITQSPKYLFRKEGQNVTLSCEQNLNHDAMYWYRQDPGQGLRLIYYSQIVNDFQKGDIAEGYSVSREKKESFPLTVTSAQKNPTAFYLCASSIGPGANTEAFFGQGTRLTVV.

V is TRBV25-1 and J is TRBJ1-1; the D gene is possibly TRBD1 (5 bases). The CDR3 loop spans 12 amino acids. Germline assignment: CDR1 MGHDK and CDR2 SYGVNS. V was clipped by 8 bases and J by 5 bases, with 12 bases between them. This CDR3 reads CASGPGGTEAFF. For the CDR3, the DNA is TGTGCCAGCGGCCCGGGGGGGACTGAAGCTTTCTTT.

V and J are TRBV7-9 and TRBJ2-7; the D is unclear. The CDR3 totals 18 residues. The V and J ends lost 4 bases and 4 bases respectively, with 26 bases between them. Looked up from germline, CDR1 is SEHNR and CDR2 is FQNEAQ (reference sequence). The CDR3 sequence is CASSYQRSPKLPSYEQYF. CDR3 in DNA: TGTGCCAGCAGCTACCAGAGGAGTCCCAAGCTTCCTTCGTACGAGCAGTACTTC. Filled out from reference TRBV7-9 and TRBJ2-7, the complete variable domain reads DTGVSQNPRHKITKRGQNVTFRCDPISEHNRLYWYRQTLGQGPEFLTYFQNEAQLEKSRLLSDRFSAERPKGSFSTLEIQRTEQGDSAMYLCASSYQRSPKLPSYEQYFGPGTRLTVT.

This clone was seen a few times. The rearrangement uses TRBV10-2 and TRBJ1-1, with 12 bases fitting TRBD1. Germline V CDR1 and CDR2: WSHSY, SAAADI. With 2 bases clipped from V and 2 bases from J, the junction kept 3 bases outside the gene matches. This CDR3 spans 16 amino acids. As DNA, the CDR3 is TGCGCCAGCAGTGAGCGGGACAGGGGGCCAAACACTGAAGCTTTCTTT. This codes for CASSERDRGPNTEAFF.

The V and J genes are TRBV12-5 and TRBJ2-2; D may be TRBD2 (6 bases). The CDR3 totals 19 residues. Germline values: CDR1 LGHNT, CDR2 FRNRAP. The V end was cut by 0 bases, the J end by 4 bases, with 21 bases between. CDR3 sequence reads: CASGLVLTGGRGGTGELFF. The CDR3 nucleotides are TGTGCTAGTGGTTTGGTACTAACCGGGGGTCGAGGTGGCACCGGGGAGCTGTTTTTT. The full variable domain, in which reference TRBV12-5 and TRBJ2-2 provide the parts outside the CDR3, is DARVTQTPRHKVTEMGQEVTMRCQPILGHNTVFWYRQTMMQGLELLAYFRNRAPLDDSGMPKDRFSAEMPDATLATLKIQPSEPRDSAVYFCASGLVLTGGRGGTGELFFGEGSRLTVL.

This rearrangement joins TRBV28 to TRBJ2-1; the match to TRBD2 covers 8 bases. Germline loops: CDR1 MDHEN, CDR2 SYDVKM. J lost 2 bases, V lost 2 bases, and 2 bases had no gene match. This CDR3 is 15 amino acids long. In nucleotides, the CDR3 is TGTGCCAGCAGTTTAAGCGGGAGTACCTACAATGAGCAGTTCTTC. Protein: CASSLSGSTYNEQFF. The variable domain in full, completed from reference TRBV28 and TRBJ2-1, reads DVKVTQSSRYLVKRTGEKVFLECVQDMDHENMFWYRQDPGLGLRLIYFSYDVKMKEKGDIPEGYSVSREKKERFSLILESASTNQTSMYLCASSLSGSTYNEQFFGPGTRLTVL.

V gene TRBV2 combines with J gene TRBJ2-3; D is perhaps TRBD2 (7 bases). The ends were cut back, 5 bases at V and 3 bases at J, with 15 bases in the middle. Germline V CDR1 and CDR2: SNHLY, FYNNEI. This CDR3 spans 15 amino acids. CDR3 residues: CASSIGLGGTDTQYF. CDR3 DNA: TGTGCCAGCAGTATCGGACTAGGGGGAACAGATACGCAGTATTTT. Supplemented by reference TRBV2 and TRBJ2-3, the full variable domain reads EPEVTQTPSHQVTQMGQEVILRCVPISNHLYFYWYRQILGQKVEFLVSFYNNEISEKSEIFDDQFSVERPDGSNFTLKIRSTKLEDSAMYFCASSIGLGGTDTQYFGPGTRLTVL.

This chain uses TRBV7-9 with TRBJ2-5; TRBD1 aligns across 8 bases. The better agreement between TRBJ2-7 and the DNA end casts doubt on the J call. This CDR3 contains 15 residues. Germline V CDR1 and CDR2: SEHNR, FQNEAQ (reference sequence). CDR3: CASSSAPTGAYEQYF. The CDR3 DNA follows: TGTGCCAGCAGCAGCGCTCCGACAGGGGCCTACGAGCAGTACTTC.

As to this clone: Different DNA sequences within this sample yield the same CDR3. CDR3 sequence: CASSEFLYSNQPQHF. The CDR3 region has the DNA TGTGCCAGCTCTGAGTTTCTGTATAGCAATCAGCCCCAGCATTTT. The J gene is TRBJ1-5, the V gene TRBV2; D gene uncertain. The CDR3 has 15 amino acids. Germline V CDR1 and CDR2: SNHLY, FYNNEI. Trimming took 8 bases from V and 0 from J, leaving 14 bases between them.

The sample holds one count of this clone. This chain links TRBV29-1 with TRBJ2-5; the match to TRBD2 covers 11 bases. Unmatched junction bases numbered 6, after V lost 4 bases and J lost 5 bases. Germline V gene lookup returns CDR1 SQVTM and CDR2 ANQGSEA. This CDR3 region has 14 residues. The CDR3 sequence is CSVAQTSGEETQYF. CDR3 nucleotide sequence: TGCAGCGTTGCCCAGACTAGCGGGGAGGAGACCCAGTACTTC.